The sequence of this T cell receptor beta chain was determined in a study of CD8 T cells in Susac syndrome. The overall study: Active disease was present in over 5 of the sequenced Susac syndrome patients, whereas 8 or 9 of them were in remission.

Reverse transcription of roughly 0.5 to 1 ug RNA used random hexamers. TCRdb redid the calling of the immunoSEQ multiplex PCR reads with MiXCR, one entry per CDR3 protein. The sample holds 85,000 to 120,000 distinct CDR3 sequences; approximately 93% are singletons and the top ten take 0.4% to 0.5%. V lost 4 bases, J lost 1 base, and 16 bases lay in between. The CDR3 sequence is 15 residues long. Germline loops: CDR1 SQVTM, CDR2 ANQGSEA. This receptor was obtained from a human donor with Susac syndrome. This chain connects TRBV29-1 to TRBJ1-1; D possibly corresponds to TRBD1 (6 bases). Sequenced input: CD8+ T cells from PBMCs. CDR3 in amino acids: CSVGPPWTENTEAFF. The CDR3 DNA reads TGCAGCGTTGGCCCTCCCTGGACAGAGAACACTGAAGCTTTCTTT.